What follows is one TCR beta chain and its context. This sample stems from a study of technical replicates of blood from several donors. V lost 5 bases to trimming and J lost 4 bases; unmatched junction nucleotides: 8. The CDR3 runs to 15 residues. Germline CDR1 SEHNR, CDR2 FQNEAQ (reference sequence). Using immunoSEQ multiplex PCR, the repertoire was profiled, and TCRdb retains in-frame clones only, with some absent. The sample yields around 70,000 clones, just under 97% seen once. The rearrangement joins TRBV7-9 to TRBJ1-5; 7 bases fit TRBD1. This TCR was sampled from a human donor in good health. Material for sequencing was T cells isolated from PBMCs. The CDR3 DNA is TGTGCCAGCAGCGCTGCATTGACAGGGAATCAGCCCCAGCATTTT. Its translation is CASSAALTGNQPQHF.